This passage covers 10 T cell receptor beta chains from one sample sequenced in a study of shared clonotypes between healthy human individuals. TCRdb's copy holds only in-frame clones and misses some; the assay was immunoSEQ multiplex PCR. Of approximately 470,000 clones in the sample, roughly 80% were seen once. Sequencing was performed on PBMCs. The receptors originated from a middle-aged woman in good health. Some clones in this sample may be carry-over from other donors' samples.

V gene TRBV18 combines with J gene TRBJ1-5; 9 nucleotides line up with TRBD1. Germline trimming cut 3 bases from V and 4 bases from J; bases unmatched to any gene: 10. This CDR3 region has 17 residues. Germline CDR1 KGHSH, CDR2 LQKENI. In DNA, the CDR3 is TGTGCCAGCTCACCTGTTTACGAGACAGGGGGTAATCAGCCCCAGCATTTT. Translating it yields CASSPVYETGGNQPQHF.

This clone is a singleton in its sample. The V and J genes are TRBV4-3 and TRBJ2-2; D remains unclear. CDR3 size: 16 residues. Germline assignment: CDR1 LGHNA and CDR2 YSLEER. Trimming took 0 bases from V and 3 from J, leaving 11 bases between them. CDR3 coding DNA: TGCGCCAGCAGCCAAGAGACGGGTCCGTACACCGGGGAGCTGTTTTTT. Translated: CASSQETGPYTGELFF.

The chain is built from TRBV11-2 and TRBJ2-7; 9 bases align to TRBD1. With V trimmed by 5 bases and J by 7 bases, 6 bases remained unmatched. Germline CDR1 SGHAT, CDR2 FQNNGV. The CDR3 length is 13 residues. Here the CDR3 reads CASSPGTGREQYF. The CDR3 DNA reads TGTGCCAGCAGCCCCGGGACAGGGAGAGAGCAGTACTTC.

This sequence joins TRBV6-6 and TRBJ1-1, with a tentative D call TRBD1 (6 bases). The germline CDR1 and CDR2 sequences are MNHNY and SVGAGI (reference sequence). Deletions cut 2 bases from V and 0 bases from J, with 7 bases between. The CDR3 extends over 14 amino acids. The CDR3: CASSYTGMNTEAFF. The CDR3 coding sequence is TGTGCCAGCAGTTACACAGGGATGAACACTGAAGCTTTCTTT.

This clone was counted a single time. This chain links TRBV29-1 with TRBJ2-7; 10 positions match TRBD1. V dropped 6 bases and J dropped 5; count of bases not matched to a gene: 4. The CDR3 consists of 12 residues. CDR1 and CDR2 (germline): SQVTM, ANQGSEA. The CDR3 coding sequence is TGCAGCGTCCGACAGGGGGCCAACGAGCAGTACTTC. This gives the protein CSVRQGANEQYF.

This clone was observed a handful of times. The chain combines TRBV28 with TRBJ1-2; 7 nucleotides agree with TRBD1. The length of the CDR3 is 15 residues. V lost 3 bases to trimming and J lost 4 bases; unmatched junction nucleotides: 8. Germline V lookup: CDR1 MDHEN, CDR2 SYDVKM. CDR3 sequence reads: CASSFFGQERYGYTF. CDR3 coding DNA: TGTGCCAGCAGTTTCTTCGGACAGGAACGCTATGGCTACACCTTC.

This chain joins TRBV5-6 and TRBJ2-5, with D perhaps assigned TRBD1 or TRBD2 (6 bases each). The CDR3 extends over 15 amino acids. V lost 1 base to trimming and J lost 5 bases, with 15 bases between them. In germline, CDR1 is SGHDT, CDR2 YYEEEE. This CDR3 reads CASSLYRGPTETQYF. The DNA for the CDR3 is TGTGCCAGCAGCTTGTACCGGGGGCCTACGGAGACCCAGTACTTC.

This chain joins TRBV11-2 and TRBJ1-5; D perhaps matches TRBD1 (6 bases). From germline, CDR1 is SGHAT and CDR2 FQNNGV. CDR3 length: 15 residues. Trimming took off 0 bases at V and 7 bases at J, with 13 bases between the two ends. CDR3 amino acids: CASSLDKEGGQPQHF. CDR3 in DNA: TGTGCCAGCAGCTTAGATAAGGAAGGGGGACAGCCCCAGCATTTT. Full variable domain (outside the CDR3, taken from reference TRBV11-2 and TRBJ1-5): EAGVAQSPRYKIIEKRQSVAFWCNPISGHATLYWYQQILGQGPKLLIQFQNNGVVDDSQLPKDRFSAERLKGVDSTLKIQPAKLEDSAVYLCASSLDKEGGQPQHFGDGTRLSIL.

The chain is built from TRBV27 and TRBJ2-7; possible D gene TRBD1, 5 bases. The CDR3 runs to 15 residues. The germline V and J ends were trimmed by 0 bases and 0 bases, with 9 bases remaining between them. Germline lookup yields CDR1 MNHEY and CDR2 SMNVEV (reference sequence). CDR3 nucleotide sequence: TGTGCCAGCAGTTTATCGGGGCTTCCCTCCTACGAGCAGTACTTC. As protein: CASSLSGLPSYEQYF.

DNA for the CDR3: TGTGCCATCAGTGAGCCGACTCAGCGGGAGGGCGAGCAGTACTTC. It codes for CAISEPTQREGEQYF. J is TRBJ2-7 and V is TRBV10-3, with 10 bases matching TRBD2. The ends lost 2 bases at V and 6 bases at J; junction bases unmatched: 7. Germline V gene data show CDR1 as ENHRY and CDR2 as SYGVKD. CDR3 length equals 15 residues.